What follows are 30 T cell receptor beta chains derived from one specimen sequenced in a study of glioma-infiltrating T cells after dendritic cell vaccination. Using immunoSEQ multiplex PCR, the repertoire was profiled, and TCRdb retains in-frame clones only, with some absent. The sample has around 96,000 clones, 79% seen once. The specimen was blood, collected before dendritic cell vaccination. These receptors all come from a human donor with glioblastoma.

The chain is built from TRBV20-1 and TRBJ2-5; D is perhaps TRBD2 (5 bases). Germline lookup yields CDR1 DFQATT and CDR2 SNEGSKA (reference sequence). The germline V and J ends were trimmed by 6 bases and 4 bases, with 9 bases remaining between them. CDR3 length: 11 residues. The CDR3 DNA is TGCAGTGCGGGTCGGGGAGAGACCCAGTACTTC. This translates into CSAGRGETQYF.

This rearrangement joins TRBV30 to TRBJ2-1, with 14 bases that match TRBD2. V was clipped by 1 base and J by 8 bases; unmatched bases: 4. This CDR3 comprises 15 residues. Looked up from germline, CDR1 is GTSNPN and CDR2 is SVGIG (reference sequence). Written as DNA, the CDR3 is TGTGCCTGGAGTGAGGGACTAGCGGGAGTCGATGAGCAGTTCTTC. Its protein product is CAWSEGLAGVDEQFF.

The CDR3 coding sequence is TGCGCCAGCAGCTTGGATCTCGTCGCCTACGAGCAGTACTTC. It codes for CASSLDLVAYEQYF. The chain has TRBV5-1 and TRBJ2-7; no clear D. CDR1 is SGHRS and CDR2 is YFSETQ in the germline V gene. This CDR3 spans 14 amino acids. Trimming cost V 0 bases and J 2 bases, with 9 bases left between them.

This clone was observed a few times. The chain carries TRBV2 and TRBJ1-5; unclear D gene. V was clipped by 3 bases and J by 1 base, with 10 bases between them. The V gene's germline CDR1 is SNHLY and CDR2 FYNNEI. The CDR3 sequence is 15 residues long. The CDR3 coding sequence is TGTGCCAGCAGTGAGCTCGGGTACAGCAATCAGCCCCAGCATTTT. Translated, it gives CASSELGYSNQPQHF.

This clone occurred a few times. The rearrangement joins TRBV19 to TRBJ1-1, with D possibly TRBD1 on 6 matching bases. The V gene lost 11 bases and the J gene lost 0 bases, with 16 bases spanning the gap. Germline CDR1 reads LNHDA; CDR2 reads SQIVND (reference sequence). This CDR3 spans 14 amino acids. CDR3 sequence (DNA): TGTGCCGCGAGGCGCAGGGGAATGAACACTGAAGCTTTCTTT. As protein: CAARRRGMNTEAFF.

This chain joins TRBV30 and TRBJ1-2, with D tentatively TRBD1 (6 bases). The germline V and J ends were trimmed by 3 bases and 7 bases, with 12 bases remaining between them. Germline lookup yields CDR1 GTSNPN and CDR2 SVGIG (reference sequence). The CDR3 totals 12 residues. CDR3 region: CAWRWRGLGYTF. DNA of the CDR3: TGTGCCTGGAGATGGCGGGGGCTTGGCTACACCTTC.

CDR3 in amino acids: CAISEFSREGGTYGYTF. The CDR3 DNA reads as TGTGCCATCAGCGAATTTTCCCGGGAAGGGGGAACCTATGGCTACACCTTC. This chain connects TRBV10-3 to TRBJ1-2; D might be TRBD1 (6 bases). This CDR3 is built from 17 residues. Trimming took 6 bases from V and 4 from J, leaving 24 bases between them. Germline values: CDR1 ENHRY, CDR2 SYGVKD.

V and J are TRBV5-1 and TRBJ2-3; 14 positions match TRBD2. V trimming: 3 bases; J trimming: 4 bases; junction bases outside the gene matches: 1. Germline assignment: CDR1 SGHRS and CDR2 YFSETQ. The CDR3 spans 15 residues. The CDR3 DNA follows: TGCGCCAGCAGCTCGGGACTAGCGGGGGCAGATACGCAGTATTTT. Its protein product is CASSSGLAGADTQYF.

The gene calls are TRBV9 and TRBJ2-1; 8 bases are shared with TRBD2. Germline trimming cut 2 bases from V and 5 bases from J; bases unmatched to any gene: 18. CDR3 length: 19 amino acids. The V gene's germline CDR1 is SGDLS and CDR2 YYNGEE. CDR3 DNA sequence: TGTGCCAGCAGCGTGGCTCCGAGGGGACGGGGGGGCATAAACAATGAGCAGTTCTTC. Residues: CASSVAPRGRGGINNEQFF.

The chain carries TRBV18 and TRBJ2-7; D gene uncertain. There are 12 residues in the CDR3. V lost 2 bases and J lost 5, with 7 bases in between. CDR1 KGHSH and CDR2 LQKENI come from the germline V gene. In DNA, the CDR3 is TGTGCCAGCTCACCAGTTGAGGACGAGCAGTACTTC. Translated: CASSPVEDEQYF.

This chain links TRBV5-6 with TRBJ2-3; 7 bases fit TRBD2. This CDR3 comprises 16 residues. V gave up 0 bases and J gave up 2 bases; unmatched junction bases: 6. Germline CDR1 reads SGHDT; CDR2 reads YYEEEE. The CDR3 loop reads CASSLDVAGPTDTQYF. The CDR3 nucleotides read TGTGCCAGCAGCTTGGATGTAGCGGGCCCCACAGATACGCAGTATTTT.

This clone came up a few times. The chain couples TRBV28 to TRBJ2-1; D possibly corresponds to TRBD2 (5 bases). The V and J ends lost 9 bases and 9 bases respectively, with 18 bases between them. This CDR3 has 13 amino acids. Per germline, CDR1 MDHEN and CDR2 SYDVKM. The CDR3 reads CASPKLVATEQFF. The DNA for the CDR3 is TGTGCCAGTCCCAAACTAGTAGCGACTGAGCAGTTCTTC.

This clone has just one count. The chain recombines TRBV10-3 with TRBJ2-3; 10 nucleotides match TRBD2. Trimming cost V 10 bases and J 7 bases; bases outside gene matches: 14. The germline V gene has CDR1 ENHRY and CDR2 SYGVKD. The CDR3 spans 15 residues. The CDR3 DNA is TGTGCCAGCGCCGATCTAGCGGGAGAGGTCAATACGCAGTATTTT. It codes for CASADLAGEVNTQYF.

This clone was seen a handful of times. The chain joins TRBV6-5 to TRBJ1-5; tentatively, D is TRBD1 (6 bases). Trimming pared 4 bases from V and 0 bases from J, leaving 7 bases between. Germline CDR1 is MNHEY and CDR2 is SVGAGI. The CDR3 sequence is 14 residues long. CDR3 amino acids: CASSSQGSNQPQHF. In nucleotides, the CDR3 is TGTGCCAGCAGTTCACAGGGTAGCAATCAGCCCCAGCATTTT.

V usage is TRBV10-3 and J usage is TRBJ2-1; 8 bases line up with TRBD2. With V trimmed by 10 bases and J by 2 bases, 7 bases remained unmatched. The CDR3 length is 14 residues. The germline CDR1 and CDR2 sequences are ENHRY and SYGVKD. The CDR3 coding sequence is TGTGCCACCACCTGGCGGGAGGCCTACAATGAGCAGTTCTTC. Encoded protein: CATTWREAYNEQFF.

This clone has just a few counts. The chain carries TRBV5-6 and TRBJ2-1; 10 positions agree with TRBD2. V shed 5 bases, J shed 5 bases, and the junction held 7 bases outside the gene matches. The CDR3 is 15 amino acids. The germline CDR1 and CDR2 sequences are SGHDT and YYEEEE. The CDR3 reads CASSLTSGANNEQFF. The CDR3, as DNA: TGTGCCAGCAGTCTCACTAGCGGGGCTAACAATGAGCAGTTCTTC. Complete variable domain (other parts from reference TRBV5-6 and TRBJ2-1): DAGVTQSPTHLIKTRGQQVTLRCSPKSGHDTVSWYQQALGQGPQFIFQYYEEEERQRGNFPDRFSGHQFPNYSSELNVNALLLGDSALYLCASSLTSGANNEQFFGPGTRLTVL.

The rearrangement uses TRBV11-2 and TRBJ1-1; D uncertain. CDR3 length: 16 residues. V was shortened by 0 bases and J by 1 base, with 12 bases between the two germline ends. Germline V gives CDR1 SGHAT, CDR2 FQNNGV. CDR3 sequence (DNA): TGTGCCAGCAGCTTAGATCTGGGAGTCGGGAACACTGAAGCTTTCTTT. Its protein product is CASSLDLGVGNTEAFF.

The chain is built from TRBV30 and TRBJ1-1; D not certain. Looked up from germline, CDR1 is GTSNPN and CDR2 is SVGIG (reference sequence). The V and J ends lost 2 bases and 4 bases respectively, with 11 bases between them. The CDR3 runs 13 residues. This CDR3 is CAWSWQLGTEAFF. The DNA of the CDR3 is TGTGCCTGGAGTTGGCAGCTAGGCACTGAAGCTTTCTTT.

The chain couples TRBV18 to TRBJ1-1; unclear D gene. The germline CDR1 and CDR2 sequences are KGHSH and LQKENI. The CDR3 is made up of 13 amino acids. V was pared by 1 base and J by 6 bases, with 9 bases between. In DNA, the CDR3 is TGTGCCAGCTCACCACTTGACACGGCTGAAGCTTTCTTT. It encodes CASSPLDTAEAFF.

The rearrangement joins TRBV19 to TRBJ2-4, with 8 nucleotides matching TRBD1. The CDR3 runs to 12 residues. Germline-derived CDR1 and CDR2 are LNHDA and SQIVND (reference sequence). The ends lost 6 bases at V and 7 bases at J; junction bases unmatched: 2. The CDR3 bases are TGTGCCAGTAGAGGGGACAGGAACATTCAGTACTTC. Translated: CASRGDRNIQYF. Full variable domain (remainder filled in from reference TRBV19 and TRBJ2-4): DGGITQSPKYLFRKEGQNVTLSCEQNLNHDAMYWYRQDPGQGLRLIYYSQIVNDFQKGDIAEGYSVSREKKESFPLTVTSAQKNPTAFYLCASRGDRNIQYFGAGTRLSVL.

This clone has a single count. The V gene is TRBV5-1, the J gene TRBJ1-4; the match to TRBD1 covers 8 bases. Germline assignment: CDR1 SGHRS and CDR2 YFSETQ. V lost 0 bases and J lost 6; bases outside the gene matches: 7. The CDR3 is made up of 16 amino acids. The chain's CDR3 is CASSLGPTGGDEKLFF. The CDR3 DNA is TGCGCCAGCAGCTTGGGTCCCACAGGGGGAGATGAAAAACTGTTTTTT.

The V call is TRBV6-1, the J call TRBJ2-7; 10 bases are shared with TRBD1. The trim removed 6 bases at V and 5 bases at J, leaving 4 bases unmatched. The CDR3 extends over 13 amino acids. The germline V gene encodes CDR1 MNHNS and CDR2 SASEGT. DNA of the CDR3: TGTGCCAGCAGGGGACAGGGGTTCAACGAGCAGTACTTC. It translates to CASRGQGFNEQYF.

This clone was recorded a few times. The rearrangement uses TRBV5-1 and TRBJ2-5; 8 bases line up with TRBD1. Trimming cost V 4 bases and J 1 base; bases outside gene matches: 9. Germline V gene data show CDR1 as SGHRS and CDR2 as YFSETQ. This CDR3 spans 16 amino acids. The CDR3 sequence is CASSRRGQGAQETQYF. The CDR3 DNA reads as TGCGCCAGCAGCCGACGGGGGCAGGGGGCCCAAGAGACCCAGTACTTC.

This clone has a handful of counts. The chain carries TRBV5-1 and TRBJ1-5; D is possibly TRBD1 (6 bases). V lost 0 bases and J lost 2, with 9 bases in between. CDR3 length equals 15 residues. Germline lookup yields CDR1 SGHRS and CDR2 YFSETQ. CDR3 coding DNA: TGCGCCAGCAGCTTGGCAGGGGTACGCAATCAGCCCCAGCATTTT. Translated: CASSLAGVRNQPQHF.

CDR3 residues: CASSPSQTQYF. CDR3 DNA: TGCGCCAGCAGTCCGTCCCAGACCCAGTACTTC. J is TRBJ2-5 and V is TRBV23-1; D is undetermined. TRBV23-1 is filed as an ORF, its function uncertain. The CDR3 has 11 residues. Trimming removed 4 bases at V and 6 bases at J, with 6 bases between.

The V gene is TRBV27, the J gene TRBJ1-3, with TRBD1 matching 8 bases. CDR1 and CDR2 from the germline V gene are MNHEY and SMNVEV (reference sequence). J gave up 0 bases and V 6 bases, and 4 bases lay outside the gene matches. The CDR3 is 15 amino acids. CDR3 in amino acids: CASRPGQGSGNTIYF. The CDR3 region has the DNA TGTGCCAGCAGGCCCGGACAGGGCTCTGGAAACACCATATATTTT.

This clone turned up a few times. The rearrangement uses TRBV4-1 and TRBJ1-4; weak D call: TRBD1 (5 bases). Germline V CDR1 and CDR2: MGHRA, YSYEKL. The CDR3 loop spans 15 amino acids. V was cut by 1 base and J by 8 bases, with 14 bases left in between. The CDR3 coding sequence is TGCGCCAGCAGCCAAGGGACGGGGGTCGGAGAAAAACTGTTTTTT. Translated, it gives CASSQGTGVGEKLFF.

The chain is built from TRBV9 and TRBJ1-2; 8 bases line up with TRBD1. Per germline, CDR1 SGDLS and CDR2 YYNGEE. The CDR3 covers 18 residues. The junction had 14 bases not matched to a gene; V was cut back by 3 bases and J by 1 base. DNA of the CDR3: TGTGCCAGCAGCGCTCACCTCACTACAGGGGGAGGTAACTATGGCTACACCTTC. This translates into CASSAHLTTGGGNYGYTF.

The J gene is TRBJ1-6, the V gene TRBV6-1, with a possible D match to TRBD1 (5 bases). Between the trimmed V and J ends, which lost 4 bases and 3 bases, there was a span of 10 bases. This CDR3 has 15 residues. Germline CDR1 is MNHNS and CDR2 is SASEGT. CDR3 bases: TGTGCCAGCAGTGCCAGGGAATTCTATAATTCACCCCTCCACTTT. Translation: CASSAREFYNSPLHF.

In its sample, this clone was seen once. The V call is TRBV10-3, the J call TRBJ2-7, with D perhaps TRBD1 (6 bases). The CDR3 covers 14 residues. Per the germline V gene, CDR1 is ENHRY and CDR2 is SYGVKD. Trimming took off 4 bases at V and 3 bases at J, with 13 bases between the two ends. The CDR3: CAISAGTSLYEQYF. The CDR3 DNA reads TGTGCCATCAGTGCCGGGACAAGCCTCTACGAGCAGTACTTC.